The next 7 T cell receptor beta chains were all read from a single sample in a study of OX40 agonist ivuxolimab in advanced cancers. Method: immunoSEQ multiplex PCR; TCRdb's copy keeps in-frame clones and lacks some. The data hold 20,000 or so clones, with under 90% observed a single time. The sequences come from CD4+ or CD8+ T cells sorted from blood, collected in a trial of the OX40 agonist ivuxolimab. The receptor source for this set is an adult with an advanced solid tumor such as melanoma, head and neck, liver or kidney cancer.

This chain joins TRBV7-8 and TRBJ2-6, with D perhaps matching TRBD1 (6 bases). This CDR3 has 18 amino acids. Trimming stripped 5 bases from V and 0 bases from J, with 17 bases between. The germline V gene has CDR1 SGHVS and CDR2 FQNEAQ. The CDR3 nucleotides read TGTGCCAGCAGCCCCGCCGACAGGCTGGGCTCTGGGGCCAACGTCCTGACTTTC. Residues: CASSPADRLGSGANVLTF.

The CDR3 region is CASSQATTAMNTEAFF. CDR3 sequence (DNA): TGCGCCAGCAGCCAAGCGACGACAGCAATGAACACTGAAGCTTTCTTT. The gene calls are TRBV4-1 and TRBJ1-1; D possibly corresponds to TRBD1 (5 bases). Trimming pared 1 base from V and 0 bases from J, leaving 12 bases between. The germline V gene has CDR1 MGHRA and CDR2 YSYEKL. The CDR3 runs to 16 residues.

The rearrangement joins TRBV5-1 to TRBJ2-3, with D maybe TRBD2 (6 bases). This CDR3 comprises 14 residues. The germline V and J ends were trimmed by 3 bases and 5 bases, with 13 bases remaining between them. The germline CDR1 and CDR2 sequences are SGHRS and YFSETQ. For the CDR3, the DNA is TGCGCCAGCAGCTCCGGGACTTTCGGAGATACGCAGTATTTT. Translating gives CASSSGTFGDTQYF. The whole variable domain, remainder taken from reference TRBV5-1 and TRBJ2-3, is KAGVTQTPRYLIKTRGQQVTLSCSPISGHRSVSWYQQTPGQGLQFLFEYFSETQRNKGNFPGRFSGRQFSNSRSEMNVSTLELGDSALYLCASSSGTFGDTQYFGPGTRLTVL.

This clone was recorded a few times. The genes are TRBV27 and TRBJ1-5; D is possibly TRBD1 (6 bases). This CDR3 is 17 amino acids long. Per the germline V gene, CDR1 is MNHEY and CDR2 is SMNVEV (reference sequence). Between the trimmed V and J ends, which lost 3 bases and 6 bases, there was a span of 21 bases. The CDR3 sequence: CASSFARGPTTAQPQHF. The CDR3 nucleotides read TGTGCCAGCAGTTTCGCCAGGGGCCCGACGACAGCTCAGCCCCAGCATTTT.

This clone has just one count. The V call is TRBV5-1, the J call TRBJ1-1, with D perhaps TRBD1 (5 bases). The CDR3 is 14 amino acids. Germline CDR1 and CDR2: SGHRS and YFSETQ. V was clipped by 6 bases and J by 1 base, with 13 bases between them. The CDR3 loop reads CASTTGTANTEAFF. The CDR3, as DNA: TGCGCCAGCACCACCGGGACGGCGAACACTGAAGCTTTCTTT.

The chain recombines TRBV7-2 with TRBJ1-1, with 7 bases lining up with TRBD1. This CDR3 contains 16 residues. The V segment lost 5 bases and the J segment 0 bases; nucleotides outside the gene matches: 9. Germline V gives CDR1 SGHTA, CDR2 FQGNSA. CDR3 nucleotides: TGTGCCAGCAGCCAACAGGGGAGGCTCATGAACACTGAAGCTTTCTTT. Its protein product is CASSQQGRLMNTEAFF. Full variable domain (rest looked up from reference TRBV7-2 and TRBJ1-1): GAGVSQSPSNKVTEKGKDVELRCDPISGHTALYWYRQSLGQGLEFLIYFQGNSAPDKSGLPSDRFSAERTGGSVSTLTIQRTQQEDSAVYLCASSQQGRLMNTEAFFGQGTRLTVV.

This clone was detected once. This chain connects TRBV14 to TRBJ1-1; 11 positions match TRBD1. With V trimmed by 3 bases and J by 3 bases, 12 bases remained unmatched. Per the germline V gene, CDR1 is SGHDN and CDR2 is FVKESK. The CDR3 has 18 amino acids. For the CDR3, the DNA is TGTGCCAGCAGCCATCACTTCACTGGGACAGGGGGTTACACTGAAGCTTTCTTT. It translates to CASSHHFTGTGGYTEAFF.